This T cell receptor beta chain was retrieved from a study of cytomegalovirus exposure and HLA in healthy donors. The PCR contained 60 Vbeta and 13 Jbeta primers. Only in-frame clones appear in the TCRdb table, and some are missing; sequencing was by immunoSEQ multiplex PCR. In all, the sample yields some 130,000 clones. General study points: Prior analysis indicated that the majority of TCR beta V segments exhibited productivity approximately 87% or approximately 30% of the time.

Regarding this clone: Antigen: not known.

Trimming took off 3 bases at V and 3 bases at J, with 18 bases between the two ends. This CDR3 comprises 16 residues. The V gene's germline CDR1 is MGHDK and CDR2 SYGVNS. The chain employs TRBV25-1 and TRBJ2-7, with D maybe TRBD2 (6 bases). Specimen: PBMCs. The origin of this receptor is a woman between 40 and 55 years old in good health and CMV-seropositive. As DNA, the CDR3 is TGTGCCAGCAGTGATCCCACTAGCTCTCGGCACTACGAGCAGTACTTC. Translation gives CASSDPTSSRHYEQYF.